Given below is one T cell receptor (beta chain) in context. This sample is part of a study of blood T cell repertoires in COVID-19. Study at large: From the United States, Italy and Spain came samples of acute and convalescent COVID-19. Sample material is recorded as cDNA or gDNA derived from T cells, B-cell-depleted T cells, or PBMCs.

Original processing notes: Estimation of nucleated cell counts relied on the amplification of reference gene primers. The protocol was immunoSEQ multiplex PCR, while the TCRdb copy is restricted to in-frame clones and leaves out a portion. V and J calls and clone size are as listed in that table; D and trimming were resolved from the DNA. The sample lists about 160,000 clones; about four fifths were seen once. This CDR3 contains 17 residues. Trimming cost V 3 bases and J 0 bases; bases outside gene matches: 8. The germline CDR1 and CDR2 sequences are MNHEY and SMNVEV (reference sequence). The chain combines TRBV27 with TRBJ2-1; 7 bases match TRBD1. Sequencing used peripheral blood. This clonotype was obtained from a woman aged 80 or over with active or convalescent COVID-19. CDR3 region: CASSLVPGTASYNEQFF. CDR3 sequence (DNA): TGTGCCAGCAGTTTGGTTCCGGGGACAGCCTCCTACAATGAGCAGTTCTTC.